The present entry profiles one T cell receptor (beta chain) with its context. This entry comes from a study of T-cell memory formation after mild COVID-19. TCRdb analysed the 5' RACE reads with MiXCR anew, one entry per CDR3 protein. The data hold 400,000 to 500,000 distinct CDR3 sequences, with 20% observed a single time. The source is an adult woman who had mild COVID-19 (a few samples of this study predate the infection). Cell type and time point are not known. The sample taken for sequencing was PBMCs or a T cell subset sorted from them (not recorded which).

CDR3 nucleotides: TGTGCCACCAGTCGGTCAGGGGCCTCCTACGAGCAGTACTTC. Its translation is CATSRSGASYEQYF. This chain links TRBV24-1 with TRBJ2-7, with D possibly being TRBD1 (6 bases). The CDR3 covers 14 residues. From germline, CDR1 is KGHDR and CDR2 SFDVKD. Trimming left V 6 bases short and J 0 bases short, with 11 bases between.